The T cell receptor (beta chain) under discussion was sequenced for a study of early T cells in non-severe SARS-CoV-2 infection. Turning to the study itself: Bulk RNA isolated from unsorted whole blood underwent sequencing; chains were not paired. Regarding the study as a whole: VDJdb matching, biased toward anti-spike CD8 responses, missed private and CD4 specificities.

This clonotype has a count of ten or more. Its antigen is not known. Germline V lookup: CDR1 SGHAT, CDR2 FQNNGV. The ends lost 2 bases at V and 10 bases at J; junction bases unmatched: 9. The CDR3 extends over 15 amino acids. Attachment of unique molecular identifiers was made to individual cDNA molecules. In TCRdb, the 5' RACE reads were re-called with MiXCR into one record per CDR3 protein. The table has some 82,000 distinct CDR3 sequences, 5.5% to 7.5% seen once. The chain uses TRBV11-2 and TRBJ2-1, with 9 bases lining up with TRBD2. The sample comprised whole blood. The TCR sequence derives from an adult who was a healthcare worker with PCR-confirmed SARS-CoV-2 infection or an uninfected control (not recorded which). The CDR3 here is CASSLRLADRGEQFF. CDR3 sequence (DNA): TGTGCCAGCAGCTTAAGACTAGCGGATCGAGGGGAGCAGTTCTTC.